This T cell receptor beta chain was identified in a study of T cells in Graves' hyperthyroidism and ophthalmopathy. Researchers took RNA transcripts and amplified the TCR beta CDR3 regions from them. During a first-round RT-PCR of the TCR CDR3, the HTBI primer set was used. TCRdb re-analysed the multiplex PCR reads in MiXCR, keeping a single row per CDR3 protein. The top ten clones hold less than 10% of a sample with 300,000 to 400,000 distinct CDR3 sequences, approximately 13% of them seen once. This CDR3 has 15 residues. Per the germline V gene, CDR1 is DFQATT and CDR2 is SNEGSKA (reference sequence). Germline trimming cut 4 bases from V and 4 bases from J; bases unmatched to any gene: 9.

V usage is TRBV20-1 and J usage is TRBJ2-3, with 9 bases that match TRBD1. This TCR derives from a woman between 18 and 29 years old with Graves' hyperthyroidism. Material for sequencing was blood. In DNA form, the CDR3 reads TGCAGTGCTACAGAAGGACAGGGGCTGGCAGATACGCAGTATTTT. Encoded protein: CSATEGQGLADTQYF.